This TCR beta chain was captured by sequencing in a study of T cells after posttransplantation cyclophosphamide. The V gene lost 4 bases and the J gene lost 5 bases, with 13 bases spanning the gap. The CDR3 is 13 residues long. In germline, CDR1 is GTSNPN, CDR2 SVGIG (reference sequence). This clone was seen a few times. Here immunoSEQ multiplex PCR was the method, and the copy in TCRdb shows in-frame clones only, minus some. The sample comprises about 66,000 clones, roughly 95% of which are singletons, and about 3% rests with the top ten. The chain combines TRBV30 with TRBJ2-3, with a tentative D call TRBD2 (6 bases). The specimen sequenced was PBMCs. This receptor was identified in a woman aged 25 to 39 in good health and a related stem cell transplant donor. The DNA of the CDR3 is TGTGCCTGGAAGGGCGGGAATAAAGATACGCAGTATTTT. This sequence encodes CAWKGGNKDTQYF.